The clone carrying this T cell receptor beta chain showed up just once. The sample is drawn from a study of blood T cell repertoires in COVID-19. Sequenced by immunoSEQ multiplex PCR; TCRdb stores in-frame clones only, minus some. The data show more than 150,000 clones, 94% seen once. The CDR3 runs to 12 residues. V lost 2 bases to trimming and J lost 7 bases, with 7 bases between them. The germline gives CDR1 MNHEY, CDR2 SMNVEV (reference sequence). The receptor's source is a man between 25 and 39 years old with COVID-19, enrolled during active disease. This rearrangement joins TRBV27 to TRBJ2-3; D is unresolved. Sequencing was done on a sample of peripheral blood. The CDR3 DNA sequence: TGTGCCAGCAGTTTACCAGACAATACGCAGTATTTT. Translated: CASSLPDNTQYF.